Shown below are 26 T cell receptor beta chains from a single sample sequenced in a study of cytomegalovirus exposure and HLA in healthy donors. The study ran its PCR with 60 Vbeta and 13 Jbeta primers. Only in-frame clones appear in the TCRdb table, and some are missing; sequencing was by immunoSEQ multiplex PCR. The sample includes some 95,000 clones, less than 80% seen only once; the top ten take 2% to 2.5%. Sequenced input: PBMCs. The receptors here all came from a man aged 25 to 45 in good health and CMV-seronegative.

This clone was seen a handful of times. The chain recombines TRBV13 with TRBJ1-1; possible D gene TRBD1, 5 bases. V was shortened by 4 bases and J by 6 bases, with 24 bases between the two germline ends. CDR1 and CDR2 (germline): PRHDT, FYEKMQ (reference sequence). The CDR3 covers 17 residues. CDR3 loop: CASSSNRDSYRTAEAFF. The CDR3 nucleotides read TGTGCCAGCAGCTCGAACCGGGACTCATACCGGACCGCTGAAGCTTTCTTT.

The chain recombines TRBV6-5 with TRBJ2-2; tentative D call: TRBD1 (6 bases). V was trimmed by 5 bases and J by 6 bases, leaving 10 bases between them. The CDR3 length is 13 residues. Germline V gene lookup returns CDR1 MNHEY and CDR2 SVGAGI. The CDR3 here is CASSPSGAGELFF. As DNA, the CDR3 is TGTGCCAGCAGTCCTTCAGGGGCCGGGGAGCTGTTTTTT.

This chain uses TRBV7-6 with TRBJ2-2; TRBD2 agrees at 8 bases. V was pared by 5 bases and J by 4 bases, with 12 bases of the junction left unmatched. The CDR3 is made up of 17 amino acids. Germline CDR1 and CDR2: SGHVS and FNYEAQ. DNA of the CDR3: TGTGCCAGCAGCCACGGGAGTGGTAGCGGGATCACCGGGGAGCTGTTTTTT. This gives the protein CASSHGSGSGITGELFF.

The V and J genes are TRBV25-1 and TRBJ1-4; tentatively, D is TRBD1 (6 bases). Looked up from germline, CDR1 is MGHDK and CDR2 is SYGVNS. The ends were cut back, 6 bases at V and 8 bases at J, with 19 bases in the middle. The CDR3 has 15 residues. The CDR3 region is CASSSRGNLWEKLFF. CDR3 nucleotides: TGTGCCAGCAGCTCAAGGGGGAACCTGTGGGAAAAACTGTTTTTT.

The chain links TRBV10-3 to TRBJ2-1; 15 bases map to TRBD2. Germline V CDR1 and CDR2: ENHRY, SYGVKD. J gave up 7 bases and V 8 bases, and 3 bases lay outside the gene matches. The CDR3 consists of 14 residues. CDR3 DNA: TGTGCCATCGAAGGGACTAGCGGGAGGAATGAGCAGTTCTTC. Its translation: CAIEGTSGRNEQFF.

CDR3 residues: CASSEARLAFTDTQYF. For the CDR3, the DNA is TGTGCCAGCAGTGAAGCCCGGCTAGCCTTCACAGATACGCAGTATTTT. This sequence joins TRBV6-1 and TRBJ2-3, with a weak D call TRBD2 (5 bases). Trimming pared 0 bases from V and 2 bases from J, leaving 12 bases between. CDR3 length: 16 amino acids. Germline V gene sequence: CDR1 MNHNS, CDR2 SASEGT.

In this sample, this clone turned up once. This chain connects TRBV12-5 to TRBJ1-5, with TRBD1 matching 10 bases. The germline V gene encodes CDR1 LGHNT and CDR2 FRNRAP. Trimming removed 2 bases from V and 6 bases from J; junction bases left unmatched: 10. The CDR3 has 17 residues. CDR3 in DNA: TGTGCTAGTGGTTTGTCCGTCCCGGGACAGGGGACTCAGCCCCAGCATTTT. Its translation: CASGLSVPGQGTQPQHF.

The CDR3 DNA follows: TGTGCCAGTAGTCCCCAGGGACAGAACACTGAAGCTTTCTTT. Translating gives CASSPQGQNTEAFF. This chain links TRBV19 with TRBJ1-1; TRBD1 might be the D (6 bases). The length of the CDR3 is 14 residues. CDR1 is LNHDA, CDR2 SQIVND, per germline (reference sequence). V was trimmed by 5 bases and J by 1 base, leaving 11 bases between them.

This clone turned up a few times. The chain uses TRBV5-4 and TRBJ1-1; no definite D call. V was clipped by 3 bases and J by 2 bases, with 11 bases between them. The CDR3 consists of 14 residues. The germline V gene has CDR1 SGHNT and CDR2 YYREEE (reference sequence). For the CDR3, the DNA is TGTGCCAGCAGCTACATCTCGGGTAACACTGAAGCTTTCTTT. It translates to CASSYISGNTEAFF.

The chain employs TRBV19 and TRBJ2-2, with 9 bases that match TRBD1. Germline V CDR1 and CDR2: LNHDA, SQIVND (reference sequence). This CDR3 contains 16 residues. J was trimmed by 5 bases and V by 7 bases; bases with no gene match: 11. CDR3: CASIPGQGLWTGELFF. The DNA for the CDR3 is TGTGCCAGTATTCCGGGACAGGGTCTTTGGACCGGGGAGCTGTTTTTT.

The chain has TRBV5-6 and TRBJ2-7; 8 nucleotides match TRBD1. The CDR3 covers 15 residues. Looked up from germline, CDR1 is SGHDT and CDR2 is YYEEEE. Losses at the gene ends were 3 bases for V and 6 bases for J; bases not matched to a gene: 11. The DNA for the CDR3 is TGTGCCAGCAGCTCTTGGTGGCAGGGGGCGGGCGAGCAGTACTTC. Protein: CASSSWWQGAGEQYF.

The V and J genes are TRBV7-9 and TRBJ1-1; possibly TRBD1 for D (6 bases). V lost 2 bases, J lost 5 bases, and 12 bases lay in between. Germline V gene sequence: CDR1 SEHNR, CDR2 FQNEAQ (reference sequence). The length of the CDR3 is 14 residues. CDR3 loop: CASSLKGGQTEAFF. In DNA, the CDR3 is TGTGCCAGCAGCTTAAAGGGGGGGCAAACTGAAGCTTTCTTT.

The V call is TRBV27, the J call TRBJ1-2, with 9 positions matching TRBD1. The length of the CDR3 is 16 residues. Germline trimming cut 4 bases from V and 3 bases from J; bases unmatched to any gene: 9. CDR1 MNHEY and CDR2 SMNVEV come from the germline V gene (reference sequence). The CDR3 bases are TGTGCCAGCAGTTCGCTACAGGGGGCGTCTTACTATGGCTACACCTTC. This sequence encodes CASSSLQGASYYGYTF.

V is TRBV6-5 and J is TRBJ1-3; D gene ambiguous. Germline CDR1 MNHEY, CDR2 SVGAGI. Trimming stripped 7 bases from V and 4 bases from J, with 8 bases between. The CDR3 spans 12 residues. The DNA for the CDR3 is TGTGCCAGCAAATCCCCAGGAAACACCATATATTTT. Amino acid sequence: CASKSPGNTIYF.

This clone was observed a few times. This chain connects TRBV6-1 to TRBJ1-1; D is unclear. This CDR3 has 13 residues. The germline V gene has CDR1 MNHNS and CDR2 SASEGT. The V end lost 2 bases, the J end lost 7 bases, and 11 bases lay between the germline ends. In DNA, the CDR3 is TGTGCCAGCAGTGAATTTTGGCAGAATGAAGCTTTCTTT. It is translated as CASSEFWQNEAFF.

This CDR3 is CAWSRLFDTEAFF. The CDR3 DNA follows: TGTGCCTGGAGTCGACTATTTGACACTGAAGCTTTCTTT. The rearrangement joins TRBV30 to TRBJ1-1; no definite D call. CDR1 and CDR2 from the germline V gene are GTSNPN and SVGIG (reference sequence). The V end was cut by 2 bases, the J end by 3 bases, with 10 bases between. This CDR3 is built from 13 residues.

J is TRBJ1-4 and V is TRBV9, with D unresolved. The CDR3 sequence is 14 residues long. Trimming cost V 6 bases and J 8 bases, with 17 bases left between them. The V gene's germline CDR1 is SGDLS and CDR2 YYNGEE. DNA for the CDR3: TGTGCCAGCAATAAGTTAGGAGATGGCGAAAAACTGTTTTTT. Its protein is CASNKLGDGEKLFF.

The chain has TRBV5-6 and TRBJ1-5; 10 nucleotides line up with TRBD1. Germline CDR1 and CDR2: SGHDT and YYEEEE. V gave up 3 bases and J gave up 7 bases; unmatched junction bases: 4. CDR3 length: 14 amino acids. For the CDR3, the DNA is TGTGCCAGCAGCTCCGGGACAGGGGTCCAGCCCCAGCATTTT. Its protein product is CASSSGTGVQPQHF.

This clone was seen just once. In DNA, the CDR3 is TGTGCCAGCAGTTATTATTACAGCCAAGAGACCCAGTACTTC. Translating gives CASSYYYSQETQYF. The chain couples TRBV6-6 to TRBJ2-5; D is undetermined. The CDR3 runs to 14 residues. CDR1 and CDR2 from the germline V gene are MNHNY and SVGAGI (reference sequence). V lost 3 bases to trimming and J lost 1 base, with 9 bases between them.

This clone was observed a few times. The chain recombines TRBV6-5 with TRBJ1-2; tentatively, D is TRBD1 (5 bases). This CDR3 is built from 13 residues. Trimming removed 5 bases from V and 8 bases from J, with 15 bases in between. The germline V gene encodes CDR1 MNHEY and CDR2 SVGAGI. In nucleotides, the CDR3 is TGTGCCAGCAGTAGCGCAGGGATTCAGGGCTACACCTTC. This encodes CASSSAGIQGYTF.

V is TRBV5-5 and J is TRBJ2-7; 10 bases fit TRBD1. The CDR3 loop spans 15 amino acids. The junction had 9 bases not matched to a gene; V was cut back by 7 bases and J by 2 bases. Germline V CDR1 and CDR2: SGHKS, YYEKEE (reference sequence). The CDR3 region has the DNA TGTGCCAGCCGATCGAGACAGGGGGCGGCCTACGAGCAGTACTTC. This encodes CASRSRQGAAYEQYF.

V is TRBV27 and J is TRBJ2-1, with TRBD2 identical over 13 bases. Germline V gives CDR1 MNHEY, CDR2 SMNVEV (reference sequence). The CDR3 is made up of 15 amino acids. The trim removed 8 bases at V and 2 bases at J, leaving 3 bases unmatched. The CDR3, as DNA: TGTGCCAGCCTACTAGCGGGAGGGGCCTACAATGAGCAGTTCTTC. Amino acid sequence: CASLLAGGAYNEQFF.

The CDR3 coding sequence is TGCGCCAGCACCGGGACTTCTTACAATGAGCAGTTCTTC. This codes for CASTGTSYNEQFF. This chain uses TRBV10-2 with TRBJ2-1, with D possibly TRBD2 on 6 matching bases. Germline-derived CDR1 and CDR2 are WSHSY and SAAADI. Trimming removed 7 bases at V and 4 bases at J, with 11 bases between. This CDR3 contains 13 residues.

The chain is built from TRBV27 and TRBJ1-4; no clear D. Germline CDR1 and CDR2: MNHEY and SMNVEV (reference sequence). V lost 3 bases to trimming and J lost 3 bases, with 11 bases between them. The CDR3 loop spans 15 amino acids. The DNA of the CDR3 is TGTGCCAGCAGTTTTGAGCAGGTCCCTAATGAAAAACTGTTTTTT. This translates into CASSFEQVPNEKLFF. The full variable domain, with the rest looked up from reference TRBV27 and TRBJ1-4, is EAQVTQNPRYLITVTGKKLTVTCSQNMNHEYMSWYRQDPGLGLRQIYYSMNVEVTDKGDVPEGYKVSRKEKRNFPLILESPSPNQTSLYFCASSFEQVPNEKLFFGSGTQLSVL.

This clone came up a few times. The chain employs TRBV19 and TRBJ2-1, with TRBD2 matching 9 bases. Germline V gives CDR1 LNHDA, CDR2 SQIVND (reference sequence). The CDR3 totals 14 residues. J was trimmed by 3 bases and V by 4 bases; bases with no gene match: 1. The CDR3 loop reads CASSSGGDYNEQFF. The CDR3, as DNA: TGTGCCAGTAGTAGCGGGGGGGACTACAATGAGCAGTTCTTC. The whole variable domain, filled in from reference TRBV19 and TRBJ2-1, reads DGGITQSPKYLFRKEGQNVTLSCEQNLNHDAMYWYRQDPGQGLRLIYYSQIVNDFQKGDIAEGYSVSREKKESFPLTVTSAQKNPTAFYLCASSSGGDYNEQFFGPGTRLTVL.

This chain uses TRBV10-1 with TRBJ2-7; unclear D gene. Germline V CDR1 and CDR2: WNHNN, SYGVQD (reference sequence). The CDR3 is 14 amino acids. V was trimmed by 7 bases and J by 0 bases, leaving 13 bases between them. The CDR3 region is CASMPPIASYEQYF. In nucleotides, the CDR3 is TGCGCCAGCATGCCCCCAATAGCCTCCTACGAGCAGTACTTC.